Listed here is a single T cell receptor (beta chain). Germline loops: CDR1 SGHRS, CDR2 YFSETQ. Trimming removed 4 bases from V and 6 bases from J, with 15 bases in between. The CDR3 contains 14 residues. The sample belongs to a study of blood T cell repertoires in COVID-19. Turning to the study itself: Some COVID-19 samples were acute and others convalescent; all came from the United States, Italy and Spain. Sources were T cells, B-cell-depleted T cells, or PBMCs; the material itself was cDNA or gDNA.

Using immunoSEQ multiplex PCR, the repertoire was profiled, and TCRdb retains in-frame clones only, with some absent. This sample has 100,000 to 150,000 clones, with roughly 84% found just once. This chain uses TRBV5-1 with TRBJ2-3; D might be TRBD2 (6 bases). The material sequenced was PBMCs or T cells enriched from blood (not recorded which). This TCR came from a woman aged 25 to 39 who had recovered from COVID-19. The CDR3 nucleotides are TGCGCCAGCAGCCCGGGGACTGGTCGGGATACGCAGTATTTT. Protein: CASSPGTGRDTQYF.